A single count supports the clone carrying this T cell receptor (beta chain). Trimming at V came to 3 bases and at J to 9 bases, leaving 10 bases not matched to a gene. Germline V gene sequence: CDR1 SNHLY, CDR2 FYNNEI. The length of the CDR3 is 16 residues. Sequencing was performed with immunoSEQ multiplex PCR; in TCRdb, only in-frame clones are kept and a portion is missing. This sample has about 270,000 clones, with 88% found just once. This record comes from a study of blood T cell repertoires in COVID-19. Study information: T cells, B-cell-depleted T cells, or PBMCs provided the cDNA or gDNA that served as material.

The chain employs TRBV2 and TRBJ2-1; 11 nucleotides align to TRBD1. The sample consisted of PBMCs or T cells enriched from blood (not recorded which). The sequence was collected from a woman aged 30 to 39 who had recovered from COVID-19. The CDR3 is CASSDLGQGAQGEQFF. The CDR3 DNA sequence: TGTGCCAGCAGTGACCTAGGACAGGGGGCGCAGGGTGAGCAGTTCTTC.